This T cell receptor beta chain was documented in a study of blood T cell repertoires in COVID-19. Study-wide background: Spain, Italy and the United States supplied samples that represented acute and convalescent COVID-19. PBMCs, B-cell-depleted T cells, or T cells provided the cDNA or gDNA that made up the material.

How the authors handled the data: By means of reference gene primer amplification, nucleated cell counts were estimated. The repertoire was sequenced with immunoSEQ multiplex PCR; TCRdb's copy has only in-frame clones and lacks some. That table gives V, J and clone size, and the DNA gave D and trimming. Of some 110,000 clones detected, roughly nine tenths appear once; the ten largest clones hold approximately 8%. Deletions cut 4 bases from V and 4 bases from J, with 17 bases between. The germline CDR1 and CDR2 sequences are KGHDR and SFDVKD. The CDR3 extends over 16 amino acids. This chain joins TRBV24-1 and TRBJ2-3; D is possibly TRBD2 (6 bases). This TCR derives from a man aged 65 to 79 who had recovered from COVID-19. The sequencing input was peripheral blood. The CDR3 region has the DNA TGTGCCACCAGTGACCCAGCCCCCAGGGAGGCAGATACGCAGTATTTT. Its translation: CATSDPAPREADTQYF.